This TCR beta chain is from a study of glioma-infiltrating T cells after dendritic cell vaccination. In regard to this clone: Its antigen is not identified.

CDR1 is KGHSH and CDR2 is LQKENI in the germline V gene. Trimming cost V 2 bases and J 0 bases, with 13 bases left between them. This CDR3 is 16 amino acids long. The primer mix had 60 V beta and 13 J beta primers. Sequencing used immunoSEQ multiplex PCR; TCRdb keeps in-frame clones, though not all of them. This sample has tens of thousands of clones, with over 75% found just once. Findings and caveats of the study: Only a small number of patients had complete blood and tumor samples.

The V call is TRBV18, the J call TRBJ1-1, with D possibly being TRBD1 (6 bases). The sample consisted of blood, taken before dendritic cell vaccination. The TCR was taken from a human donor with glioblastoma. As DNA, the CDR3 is TGTGCCAGCTCACCATCAGGGGATCTCATGAACACTGAAGCTTTCTTT. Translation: CASSPSGDLMNTEAFF.